The T cell receptor (beta chain) under discussion was sequenced for a study of breast tumors, draining lymph nodes, adjacent tissues. Study-wide results and limits: Data only fit, rather than demonstrated, lymph node origin of most tumor T cells. Tumor repertoires ranked between lymph nodes and nontumor tissue in diversity, with V and J gene preferences. Tumor and nontumor repertoires were significantly more similar in luminal-like than in basal-like breast cancer.

TCRdb re-called the multiplex PCR reads through MiXCR, storing one row per CDR3 protein. The table includes about 200,000 distinct CDR3 sequences, over 25% detected once. Breast cancer patients provided tissue from their axillary draining lymph nodes. This clonotype appeared many times. Its antigen is as yet unknown. Germline V gives CDR1 LNHNV, CDR2 YYDKDF (reference sequence). V was cut by 0 bases and J by 4 bases, with 12 bases left in between. This CDR3 is built from 15 residues. The source is a female donor with breast cancer. Some clones in this sample may be carry-over from other donors' samples. This chain joins TRBV15 and TRBJ1-2; D gene unclear. What was sequenced was axillary lymph node tissue. CDR3 in DNA: TGTGCCACCAGCAGAGATAGGTGGCAGGTCTATGGCTACACCTTC. It specifies CATSRDRWQVYGYTF.